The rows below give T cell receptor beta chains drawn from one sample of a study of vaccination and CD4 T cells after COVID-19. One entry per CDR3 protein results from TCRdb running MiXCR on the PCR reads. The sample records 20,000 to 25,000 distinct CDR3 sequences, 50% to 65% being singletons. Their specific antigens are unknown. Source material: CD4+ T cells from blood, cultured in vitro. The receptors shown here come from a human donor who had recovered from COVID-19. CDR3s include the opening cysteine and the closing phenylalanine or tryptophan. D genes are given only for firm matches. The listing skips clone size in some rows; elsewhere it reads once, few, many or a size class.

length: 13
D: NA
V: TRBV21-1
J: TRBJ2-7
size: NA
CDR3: CASSWGAGDEQYF
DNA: TGTGCCAGCAGCTGGGGGGCGGGGGACGAGCAGTACTTC

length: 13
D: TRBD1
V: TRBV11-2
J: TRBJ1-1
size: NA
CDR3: CASSLTGRTEAFF
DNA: TGTGCCAGCAGCTTGACAGGGCGAACTGAAGCTTTCTTT

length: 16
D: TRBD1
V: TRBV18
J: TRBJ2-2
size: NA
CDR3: CASSPRTGGDTGELFF
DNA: TGTGCCAGCTCTCCCCGGACAGGGGGCGACACCGGGGAGCTGTTTTTT

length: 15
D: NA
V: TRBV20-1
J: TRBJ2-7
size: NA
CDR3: CSARDQAGWPYEQYF
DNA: TGCAGTGCTAGAGATCAGGCAGGGTGGCCCTACGAGCAGTACTTC

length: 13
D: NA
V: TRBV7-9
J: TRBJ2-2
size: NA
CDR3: CASSTYSIGELFF
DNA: TGTGCCAGCAGCACTTACAGTATCGGGGAGCTGTTTTTT

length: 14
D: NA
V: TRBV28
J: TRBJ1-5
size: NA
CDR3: CASRNQGTTQPQHF
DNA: TGTGCCAGCAGAAATCAGGGCACCACTCAGCCCCAGCATTTT

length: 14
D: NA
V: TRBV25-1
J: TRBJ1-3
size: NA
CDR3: CASSVGGGGNTIYF
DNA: TGTGCCAGCAGTGTAGGGGGTGGTGGAAACACCATATATTTT

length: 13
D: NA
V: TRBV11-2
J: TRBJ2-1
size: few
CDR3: CASSLGRDSEQFF
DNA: TGTGCCAGCAGCTTAGGGCGGGACAGCGAGCAGTTCTTC

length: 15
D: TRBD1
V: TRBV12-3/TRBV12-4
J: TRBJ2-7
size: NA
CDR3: CASSFIGDRAYEQYF
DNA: TGTGCCAGCAGTTTTATAGGGGACAGAGCCTACGAGCAGTACTTC

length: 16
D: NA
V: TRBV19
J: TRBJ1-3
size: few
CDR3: CASSIGTHYSGNTIYF
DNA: TGTGCCAGTAGTATTGGGACACATTACTCTGGAAACACCATATATTTT

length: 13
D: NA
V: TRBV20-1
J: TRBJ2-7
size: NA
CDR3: CSARDVNKGEQYF
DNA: TGCAGTGCTAGAGATGTTAACAAAGGCGAGCAGTACTTC

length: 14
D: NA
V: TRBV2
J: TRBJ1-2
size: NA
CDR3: CASMRNTIPGGYTF
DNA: TGTGCCAGCATGCGGAATACTATTCCAGGTGGCTACACCTTC

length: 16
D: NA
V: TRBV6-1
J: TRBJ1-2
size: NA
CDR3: CASSEVGSESYYGYTF
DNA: TGTGCCAGCAGTGAAGTAGGGTCAGAAAGTTACTATGGCTACACCTTC

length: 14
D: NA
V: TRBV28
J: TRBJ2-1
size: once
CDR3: CASRGYPSYNEQFF
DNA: TGTGCCAGCAGGGGCTACCCCTCCTACAATGAGCAGTTCTTC

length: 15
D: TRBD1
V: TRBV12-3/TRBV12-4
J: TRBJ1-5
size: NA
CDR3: CASSDRGDSNQPQHF
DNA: TGTGCCAGCAGTGACAGGGGCGACAGCAATCAGCCCCAGCATTTT

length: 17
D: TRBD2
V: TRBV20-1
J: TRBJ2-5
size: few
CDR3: CSARGRLAGTPQETQYF
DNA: TGCAGTGCCCGGGGACGACTAGCGGGCACCCCCCAAGAGACCCAGTACTTC